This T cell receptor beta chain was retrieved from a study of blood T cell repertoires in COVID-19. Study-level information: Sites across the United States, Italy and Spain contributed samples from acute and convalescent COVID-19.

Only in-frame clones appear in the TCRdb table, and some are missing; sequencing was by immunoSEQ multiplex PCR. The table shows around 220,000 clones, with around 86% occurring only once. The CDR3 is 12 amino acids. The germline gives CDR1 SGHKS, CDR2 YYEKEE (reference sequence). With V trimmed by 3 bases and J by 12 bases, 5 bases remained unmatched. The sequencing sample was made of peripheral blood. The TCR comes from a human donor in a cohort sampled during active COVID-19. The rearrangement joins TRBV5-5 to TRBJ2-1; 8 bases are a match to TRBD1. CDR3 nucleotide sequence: TGTGCCAGCAGCTGGACAGGGTGGGGGCAGTTCTTC. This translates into CASSWTGWGQFF.